What follows are 2 T cell receptor beta chains derived from one specimen sequenced in a study of blood T cell repertoires in COVID-19. This table comes from immunoSEQ multiplex PCR, and its TCRdb copy is limited to in-frame clones, with some not included. The sample contains about 260,000 clones, around 84% of which appear only once. Material: peripheral blood. The origin of the receptors is a man aged 60 to 75 with acute or convalescent COVID-19.

The chain employs TRBV7-2 and TRBJ1-3; no clear D gene. Trimming removed 4 bases at V and 0 bases at J, with 13 bases between. The germline CDR1 and CDR2 sequences are SGHTA and FQGNSA. The CDR3 length is 16 residues. The CDR3 region is CASSSSGGFSGNTIYF. The CDR3 DNA reads as TGTGCCAGCAGCTCCTCCGGAGGCTTCTCTGGAAACACCATATATTTT. Filled out from reference TRBV7-2 and TRBJ1-3, the complete variable domain reads GAGVSQSPSNKVTEKGKDVELRCDPISGHTALYWYRQSLGQGLEFLIYFQGNSAPDKSGLPSDRFSAERTGGSVSTLTIQRTQQEDSAVYLCASSSSGGFSGNTIYFGEGSWLTVV.

The gene calls are TRBV15 and TRBJ2-3; tentative D call: TRBD1 (5 bases). Germline V gives CDR1 LNHNV, CDR2 YYDKDF (reference sequence). The V and J ends lost 2 bases and 5 bases respectively, with 11 bases between them. This CDR3 is 14 amino acids long. This CDR3 reads CATSRIQGVDTQYF. For the CDR3, the DNA is TGTGCCACCAGCAGAATCCAAGGGGTAGATACGCAGTATTTT.